This T cell receptor beta chain was recovered during a study of T cell repertoires in cytomegalovirus infection. In the study overall: Shared public TCR beta signatures pointed to both CMV infection and a matching HLA type. Whole-study results and caveats: There were HLA-C-restricted CMV-specific TCR beta clonotypes dominating the ex vivo response.

Each CDR3 protein gets one entry after TCRdb re-called the reads with MiXCR. The profile covers about 310,000 distinct CDR3 sequences, with 9.6% appearing a single time and around 2.6% taken by the ten largest. This clonotype was recorded many times. Its antigen is as yet unknown. The sequenced sample was PBMCs. The sequence was obtained from a human donor in good health (CMV status not recorded). Some clones in this sample may be carry-over from other donors' samples.

The CDR3, as DNA: TGTGCCAGCAGCTTAAGTTACGAGCAGTACTTC. Translating gives CASSLSYEQYF. V gene TRBV7-9 combines with J gene TRBJ2-7, with D unclear. V lost 2 bases to trimming and J lost 4 bases, with 3 bases between them. The length of the CDR3 is 11 residues. Per germline, CDR1 SEHNR and CDR2 FQNEAQ (reference sequence).